This T cell receptor (beta chain) came from a study of early T cells in non-severe SARS-CoV-2 infection. Study context: Unsorted whole blood bulk RNA was sequenced, with unpaired chains. Study results and limitations: A preference for anti-spike CD8 responses marked VDJdb matching, which missed private and CD4 specificities.

The CDR3 length is 18 residues. Losses at the gene ends were 4 bases for V and 3 bases for J; bases not matched to a gene: 14. On this clonotype: Its antigen is undetermined.

Each single cDNA molecule received a unique molecular identifier. MiXCR was run by TCRdb on the 5' RACE reads, yielding one entry per CDR3 protein. This table holds about 61,000 distinct CDR3 sequences, about 11% found once. Sequenced material: whole blood, taken at baseline. The TCR sequence derives from an adult who was a healthcare worker with PCR-confirmed SARS-CoV-2 infection or an uninfected control (not recorded which). The donor label of this sample is uncertain. V usage is TRBV5-7 and J usage is TRBJ2-3, with 10 bases that match TRBD2. TRBV5-7 is labeled an ORF, and its function is uncertain. In nucleotides, the CDR3 is TGTGCCAGCAGCACCCGTTGCCGTCTAGCGGGGGTGACAGATACGCAGTATTTT. This sequence encodes CASSTRCRLAGVTDTQYF.